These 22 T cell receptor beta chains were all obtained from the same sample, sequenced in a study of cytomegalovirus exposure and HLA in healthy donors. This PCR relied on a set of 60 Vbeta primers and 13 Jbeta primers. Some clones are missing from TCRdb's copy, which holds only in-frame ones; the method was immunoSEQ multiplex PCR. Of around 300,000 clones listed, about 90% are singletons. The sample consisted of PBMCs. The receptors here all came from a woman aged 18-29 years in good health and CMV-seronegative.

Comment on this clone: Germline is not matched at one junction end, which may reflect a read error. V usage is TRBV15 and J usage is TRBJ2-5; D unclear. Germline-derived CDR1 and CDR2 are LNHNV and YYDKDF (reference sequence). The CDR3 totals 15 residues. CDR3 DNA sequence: TGTGCCACCAGCAGAGATTCACCCAAACAAGAGGCCCAGTACTTC. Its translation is CATSRDSPKQEAQYF.

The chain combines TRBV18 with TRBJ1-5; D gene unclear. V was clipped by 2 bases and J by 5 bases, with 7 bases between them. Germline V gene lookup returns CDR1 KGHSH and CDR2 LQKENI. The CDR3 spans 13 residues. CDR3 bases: TGTGCCAGCTCACCAGGGAGAGATCAGCCCCAGCATTTT. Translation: CASSPGRDQPQHF.

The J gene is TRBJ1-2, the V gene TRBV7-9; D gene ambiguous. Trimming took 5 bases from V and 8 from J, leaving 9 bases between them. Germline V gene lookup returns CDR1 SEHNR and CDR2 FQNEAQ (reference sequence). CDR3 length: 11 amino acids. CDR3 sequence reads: CASSIEVGYTF. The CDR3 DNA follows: TGTGCCAGCAGCATCGAGGTGGGCTACACCTTC.

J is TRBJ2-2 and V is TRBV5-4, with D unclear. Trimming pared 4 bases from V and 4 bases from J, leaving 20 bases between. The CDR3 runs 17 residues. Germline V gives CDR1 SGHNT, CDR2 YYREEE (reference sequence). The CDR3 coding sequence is TGTGCCAGCAGCCCAGGTCGCACCTTGATATCCACCGGGGAGCTGTTTTTT. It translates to CASSPGRTLISTGELFF.

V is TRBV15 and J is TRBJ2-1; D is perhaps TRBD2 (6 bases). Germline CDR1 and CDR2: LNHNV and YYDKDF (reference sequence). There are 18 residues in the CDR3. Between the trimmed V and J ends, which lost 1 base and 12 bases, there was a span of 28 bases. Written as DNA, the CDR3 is TGTGCCACCAGCAGAGTCTCTCTTGGTGGGGCAGTTACCGGGGGGCAGTTCTTC. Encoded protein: CATSRVSLGGAVTGGQFF.

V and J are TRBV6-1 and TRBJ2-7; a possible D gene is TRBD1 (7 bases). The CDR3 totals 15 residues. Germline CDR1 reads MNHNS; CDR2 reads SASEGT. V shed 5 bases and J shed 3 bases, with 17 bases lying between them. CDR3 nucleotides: TGTGCCAGCAGTCAAACACGACAGGGACTCTACGAGCAGTACTTC. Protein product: CASSQTRQGLYEQYF.

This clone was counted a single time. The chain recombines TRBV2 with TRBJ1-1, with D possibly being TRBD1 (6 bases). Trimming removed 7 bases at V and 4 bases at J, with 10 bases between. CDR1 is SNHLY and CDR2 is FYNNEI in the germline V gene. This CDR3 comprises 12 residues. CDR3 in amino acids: CASIGTSTEAFF. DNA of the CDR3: TGTGCCAGCATTGGGACAAGCACTGAAGCTTTCTTT.

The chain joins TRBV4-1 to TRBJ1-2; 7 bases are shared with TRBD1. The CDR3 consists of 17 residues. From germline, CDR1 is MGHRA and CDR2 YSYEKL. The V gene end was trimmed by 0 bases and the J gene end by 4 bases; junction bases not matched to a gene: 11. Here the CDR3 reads CASSQDLGGLPAYGYTF. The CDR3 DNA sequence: TGCGCCAGCAGCCAAGATTTAGGGGGCCTCCCGGCCTATGGCTACACCTTC.

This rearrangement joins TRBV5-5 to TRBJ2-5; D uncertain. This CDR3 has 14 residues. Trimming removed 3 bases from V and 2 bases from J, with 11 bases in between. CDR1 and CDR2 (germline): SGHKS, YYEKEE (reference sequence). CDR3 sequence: CASSSLQLQETQYF. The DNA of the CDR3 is TGTGCCAGCAGCTCCTTACAGCTTCAAGAGACCCAGTACTTC.

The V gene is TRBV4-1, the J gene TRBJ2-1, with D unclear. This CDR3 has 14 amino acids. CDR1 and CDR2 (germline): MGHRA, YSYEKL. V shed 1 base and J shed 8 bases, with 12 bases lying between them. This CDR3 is CASSQGLLSHEQFF. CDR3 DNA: TGCGCCAGCAGCCAAGGACTCCTCTCACATGAGCAGTTCTTC.

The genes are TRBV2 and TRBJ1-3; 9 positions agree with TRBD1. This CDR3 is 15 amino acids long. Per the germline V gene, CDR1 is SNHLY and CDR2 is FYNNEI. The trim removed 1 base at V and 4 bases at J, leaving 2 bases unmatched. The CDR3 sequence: CASSEDRGLGNTIYF. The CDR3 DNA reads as TGTGCCAGCAGTGAAGACAGGGGGCTAGGAAACACCATATATTTT.

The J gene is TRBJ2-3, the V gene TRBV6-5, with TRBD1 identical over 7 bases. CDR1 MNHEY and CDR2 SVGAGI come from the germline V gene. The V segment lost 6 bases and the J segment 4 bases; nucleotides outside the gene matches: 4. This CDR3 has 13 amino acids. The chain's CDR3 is CASRGGRADTQYF. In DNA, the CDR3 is TGTGCCAGCAGAGGGGGCAGAGCAGATACGCAGTATTTT.

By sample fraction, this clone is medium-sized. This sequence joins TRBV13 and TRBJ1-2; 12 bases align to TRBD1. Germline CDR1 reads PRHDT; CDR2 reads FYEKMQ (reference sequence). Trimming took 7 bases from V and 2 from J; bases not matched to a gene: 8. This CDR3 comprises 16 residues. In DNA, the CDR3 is TGTGCCAGCACCTCGCCGGGACAGGGGGCAAACTATGGCTACACCTTC. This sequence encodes CASTSPGQGANYGYTF.

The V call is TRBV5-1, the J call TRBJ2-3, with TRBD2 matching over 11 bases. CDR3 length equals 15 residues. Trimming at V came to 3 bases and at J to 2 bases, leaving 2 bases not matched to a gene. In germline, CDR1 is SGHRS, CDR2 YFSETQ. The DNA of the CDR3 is TGCGCCAGCAGCTCTAGCGGGGGGAACACAGATACGCAGTATTTT. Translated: CASSSSGGNTDTQYF.

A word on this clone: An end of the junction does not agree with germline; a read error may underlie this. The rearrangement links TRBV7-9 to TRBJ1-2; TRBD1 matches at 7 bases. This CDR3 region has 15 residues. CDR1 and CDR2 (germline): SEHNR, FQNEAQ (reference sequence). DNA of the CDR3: TGTTCCAGCAGCCTGGGACAGCTAGCTAACTATGGCTACACCTTC. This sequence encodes CSSSLGQLANYGYTF.

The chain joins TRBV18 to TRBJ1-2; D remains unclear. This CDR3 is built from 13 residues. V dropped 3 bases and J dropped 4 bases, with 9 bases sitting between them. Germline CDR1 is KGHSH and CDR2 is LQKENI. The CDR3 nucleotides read TGTGCCAGCTCACCCCGCCGCGGCTATGGCTACACCTTC. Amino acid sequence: CASSPRRGYGYTF. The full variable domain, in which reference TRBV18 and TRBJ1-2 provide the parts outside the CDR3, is NAGVMQNPRHLVRRRGQEARLRCSPMKGHSHVYWYRQLPEEGLKFMVYLQKENIIDESGMPKERFSAEFPKEGPSILRIQQVVRGDSAAYFCASSPRRGYGYTFGSGTRLTVV.

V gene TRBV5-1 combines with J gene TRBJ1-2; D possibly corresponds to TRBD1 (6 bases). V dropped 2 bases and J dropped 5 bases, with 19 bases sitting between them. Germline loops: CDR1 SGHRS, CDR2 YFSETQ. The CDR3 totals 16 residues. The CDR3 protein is CASSFTPQGRAYGYTF. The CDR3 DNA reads TGCGCCAGCAGCTTCACACCACAGGGACGGGCTTATGGCTACACCTTC.

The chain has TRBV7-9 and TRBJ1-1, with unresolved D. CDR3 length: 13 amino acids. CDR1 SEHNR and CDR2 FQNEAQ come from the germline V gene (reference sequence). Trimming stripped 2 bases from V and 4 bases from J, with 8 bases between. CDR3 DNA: TGTGCCAGCAGCTTATATCCGGGCACTGAAGCTTTCTTT. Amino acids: CASSLYPGTEAFF.

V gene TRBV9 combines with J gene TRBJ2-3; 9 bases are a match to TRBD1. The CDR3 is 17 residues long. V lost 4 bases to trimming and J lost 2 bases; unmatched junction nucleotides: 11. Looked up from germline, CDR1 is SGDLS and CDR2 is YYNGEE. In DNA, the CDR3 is TGTGCCAGCAGCCCCCCCGTGGGACAGGGAAACACAGATACGCAGTATTTT. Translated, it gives CASSPPVGQGNTDTQYF.

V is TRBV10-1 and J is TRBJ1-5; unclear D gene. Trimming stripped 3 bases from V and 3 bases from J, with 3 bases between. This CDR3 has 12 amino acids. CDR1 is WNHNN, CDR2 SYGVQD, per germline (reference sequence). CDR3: CASSDNNQPQHF. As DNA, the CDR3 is TGCGCCAGCAGTGACAACAATCAGCCCCAGCATTTT.

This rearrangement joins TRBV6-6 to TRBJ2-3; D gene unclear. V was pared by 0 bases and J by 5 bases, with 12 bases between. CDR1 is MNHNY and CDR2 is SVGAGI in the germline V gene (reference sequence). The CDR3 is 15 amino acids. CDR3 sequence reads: CASSYSILRGDTQYF. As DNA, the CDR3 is TGTGCCAGCAGTTACTCGATCTTGAGAGGAGATACGCAGTATTTT.

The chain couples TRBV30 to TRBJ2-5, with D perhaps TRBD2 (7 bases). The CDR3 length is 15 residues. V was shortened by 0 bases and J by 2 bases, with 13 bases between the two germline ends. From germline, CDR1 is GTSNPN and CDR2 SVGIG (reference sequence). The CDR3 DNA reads TGTGCCTGGAGTGTACCCGGGGGGCGGCAAGAGACCCAGTACTTC. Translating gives CAWSVPGGRQETQYF.